One and the same sample provided the 12 T cell receptor beta chains below, sequenced in a study of T-cell reconstitution after alpha-beta-depleted transplantation in children (dated by TCRdb to about 2016). Libraries were made using PCR. Sequencing used an Illumina HiSeq 2500. Molecular barcoding was employed in the preparation of TCR libraries, with unique molecular identifiers being used to normalize TCRbeta repertoire quantification. The public reads were run again by TCRdb, first through fastp at Q25 and then through MiXCR, and only productive beta chains were kept. Each entry is one CDR3 protein sequence, shown with its most common DNA and genes. This sample holds about 360,000 distinct CDR3 sequences; about 14% were observed only once. The leading ten clones occupy around 4.1% of the sample. The sample consisted of PBMCs, taken from the stem cell graft. Receptors originate from a human donor who donated a stem cell graft to a child with Fanconi anemia.

The rearrangement uses TRBV18 and TRBJ2-2; D gene unclear. The CDR3 covers 14 residues. Trimming cost V 0 bases and J 6 bases, with 8 bases left between them. Germline CDR1 is KGHSH and CDR2 is LQKENI. The CDR3 here is CASSPPSLPGELFF. The CDR3, as DNA: TGTGCCAGCTCACCACCTTCACTCCCCGGGGAGCTGTTTTTT. Complete variable domain (other parts from reference TRBV18 and TRBJ2-2): NAGVMQNPRHLVRRRGQEARLRCSPMKGHSHVYWYRQLPEEGLKFMVYLQKENIIDESGMPKERFSAEFPKEGPSILRIQQVVRGDSAAYFCASSPPSLPGELFFGEGSRLTVL.

The gene calls are TRBV7-8 and TRBJ1-5; D unresolved. Germline assignment: CDR1 SGHVS and CDR2 FQNEAQ. Trimming removed 1 base from V and 7 bases from J, with 17 bases in between. CDR3 length equals 16 residues. CDR3 sequence reads: CASSLGSSRMGQPQHF. The CDR3 nucleotides read TGTGCCAGCAGCTTAGGATCCAGCCGGATGGGACAGCCCCAGCATTTT.

The chain joins TRBV7-2 to TRBJ2-5; 8 bases map to TRBD1. There are 15 residues in the CDR3. Trimming removed 5 bases from V and 5 bases from J; junction bases left unmatched: 10. Germline CDR1 reads SGHTA; CDR2 reads FQGNSA. The CDR3 is CASSGKDRARETQYF. The CDR3 nucleotides are TGTGCCAGCAGCGGGAAGGACAGGGCACGGGAGACCCAGTACTTC.

This clonotype appeared a few times. The chain employs TRBV12-3 or TRBV12-4 and TRBJ1-4, with TRBD1 matching 7 bases. The CDR3 loop spans 15 amino acids. The trim removed 6 bases at V and 7 bases at J, leaving 11 bases unmatched. DNA of the CDR3: TGTGCCAGCAGATTGAACACAGGGGCTGGTGAAAAACTGTTTTTT. As protein: CASRLNTGAGEKLFF.

In this sample, this clonotype turned up many times. The chain joins TRBV12-3 or TRBV12-4 to TRBJ2-1, with a weak D call TRBD2 (6 bases). Trimming cost V 5 bases and J 9 bases, with 17 bases left between them. The CDR3 consists of 14 residues. CDR3 region: CASSPYGGTVEQFF. The DNA of the CDR3 is TGTGCCAGCAGTCCTTATGGGGGGACGGTTGAGCAGTTCTTC.

V gene TRBV12-5 combines with J gene TRBJ2-2; D may be TRBD2 (6 bases). The CDR3 is made up of 16 amino acids. Trimming cost V 0 bases and J 3 bases, with 11 bases left between them. Looked up from germline, CDR1 is LGHNT and CDR2 is FRNRAP. Written as DNA, the CDR3 is TGTGCTAGTGGTTTGGTACCTAGGAGGGACACCGGGGAGCTGTTTTTT. Translated: CASGLVPRRDTGELFF.

Many counts were recorded for this clonotype. V and J are TRBV12-3 or TRBV12-4 and TRBJ2-3; D ambiguous. CDR3 length equals 13 residues. The V end was cut by 3 bases, the J end by 1 base, with 5 bases between. CDR3 protein: CASSFGRTDTQYF. CDR3 in DNA: TGTGCCAGCAGTTTTGGACGCACAGATACGCAGTATTTT.

This chain joins TRBV5-1 and TRBJ2-3; D uncertain. The V gene lost 3 bases and the J gene lost 4 bases, with 9 bases spanning the gap. Germline CDR1 is SGHRS and CDR2 is YFSETQ. The CDR3 runs 13 residues. CDR3 in DNA: TGCGCCAGCAGCTCCCTCAACTCAGATACGCAGTATTTT. Protein sequence: CASSSLNSDTQYF. The full variable domain, in which reference TRBV5-1 and TRBJ2-3 provide the parts outside the CDR3, is KAGVTQTPRYLIKTRGQQVTLSCSPISGHRSVSWYQQTPGQGLQFLFEYFSETQRNKGNFPGRFSGRQFSNSRSEMNVSTLELGDSALYLCASSSLNSDTQYFGPGTRLTVL.

This clonotype has more than one count but fewer than ten. V is TRBV6-2 or TRBV6-3 and J is TRBJ2-1; 8 bases agree with TRBD2. Looked up from germline, CDR1 is MNHEY and CDR2 is SVGEGT. Trimming cost V 3 bases and J 3 bases; bases outside gene matches: 4. CDR3 length: 15 residues. CDR3 protein: CASSYRGGLYNEQFF. The CDR3 coding sequence is TGTGCCAGCAGTTATCGGGGGGGCCTCTACAATGAGCAGTTCTTC.

The chain has TRBV5-1 and TRBJ2-6, with D uncertain. Trimming cost V 0 bases and J 3 bases, with 10 bases left between them. The CDR3 has 16 residues. Germline assignment: CDR1 SGHRS and CDR2 YFSETQ. The CDR3 loop reads CASSLGPQGGANVLTF. The CDR3 coding sequence is TGCGCCAGCAGCTTGGGGCCCCAAGGTGGGGCCAACGTCCTGACTTTC.

V and J are TRBV5-1 and TRBJ1-4; 12 nucleotides line up with TRBD1. Per germline, CDR1 SGHRS and CDR2 YFSETQ. J was trimmed by 0 bases and V by 1 base; bases with no gene match: 7. The CDR3 contains 19 residues. CDR3 nucleotide sequence: TGCGCCAGCAGCTTGAGCGGGACAGGGGGCCGAGCAACTAATGAAAAACTGTTTTTT. Its protein product is CASSLSGTGGRATNEKLFF.

This clonotype was seen repeatedly, ten times or more. This rearrangement joins TRBV7-2 to TRBJ2-7, with TRBD1 matching over 7 bases. Trimming cost V 0 bases and J 3 bases; bases outside gene matches: 2. The V gene's germline CDR1 is SGHTA and CDR2 FQGNSA. The CDR3 contains 14 residues. The DNA for the CDR3 is TGTGCCAGCAGCTTAGCTACAGGGGACTACGAGCAGTACTTC. Translation: CASSLATGDYEQYF.